The 9 T cell receptor beta chains below were found in one sample sequenced in a study of T cell responses to AZD1222 COVID-19 vaccine. Assay used: immunoSEQ multiplex PCR; TCRdb lists only in-frame clones, some missing. In the table there are over 130,000 clones, around 88% of which are singletons. Sample: peripheral blood, taken on day 0 of AZD1222 vaccination. All receptors come from an adult in good health.

This clone was detected only once. The chain is built from TRBV28 and TRBJ1-5; the D is unclear. The CDR3 spans 16 residues. From germline, CDR1 is MDHEN and CDR2 SYDVKM. The V and J ends lost 2 bases and 0 bases respectively, with 11 bases between them. In nucleotides, the CDR3 is TGTGCCAGCAGTTTAATGACGGACTATAGCAATCAGCCCCAGCATTTT. This encodes CASSLMTDYSNQPQHF.

This sequence joins TRBV6-4 and TRBJ1-1, with 9 bases lining up with TRBD1. The CDR3 contains 16 residues. J gave up 2 bases and V 6 bases, and 10 bases lay outside the gene matches. Germline CDR1 MRHNA, CDR2 SNTAGT. The CDR3 nucleotides are TGTGCCAGCAGCCGGGACAGGGAAATTGGAAACACTGAAGCTTTCTTT. It is translated as CASSRDREIGNTEAFF.

The rearrangement links TRBV10-1 to TRBJ1-6; 7 positions agree with TRBD1. From germline, CDR1 is WNHNN and CDR2 SYGVQD (reference sequence). Trimming at V came to 8 bases and at J to 7 bases, leaving 5 bases not matched to a gene. CDR3 size: 13 residues. CDR3 in amino acids: CASRDSPNSPLHF. CDR3 nucleotide sequence: TGCGCCAGCCGGGACAGCCCGAATTCACCCCTCCACTTT.

This rearrangement joins TRBV30 to TRBJ1-6; tentative D call: TRBD1 (5 bases). V was trimmed by 5 bases and J by 9 bases, leaving 14 bases between them. From germline, CDR1 is GTSNPN and CDR2 SVGIG (reference sequence). The length of the CDR3 is 13 residues. The DNA for the CDR3 is TGTGCCTGGGGACACGTGAGTGGTTCACCCCTCCACTTT. Protein sequence: CAWGHVSGSPLHF.

The CDR3 DNA reads TGCAGCGCCACGACAGGTACGCTCGGTCAGCCCCAGCATTTT. Translation gives CSATTGTLGQPQHF. The chain employs TRBV29-1 and TRBJ1-5; D is perhaps TRBD1 (6 bases). Germline assignment: CDR1 SQVTM and CDR2 ANQGSEA. V lost 7 bases and J 6 bases, leaving 19 bases between the germline ends. The CDR3 length is 14 residues.

The genes are TRBV9 and TRBJ2-1; TRBD2 matches 7 bases. The CDR3 sequence is 12 residues long. Germline V gives CDR1 SGDLS, CDR2 YYNGEE. V was clipped by 4 bases and J by 6 bases; unmatched bases: 1. CDR3 DNA: TGTGCCAGCAGCAGGACTAGCAATGAGCAGTTCTTC. The encoded protein is CASSRTSNEQFF.

The count of this clone is one. The V gene is TRBV24-1, the J gene TRBJ2-2; D gene uncertain. The CDR3 length is 12 residues. The germline V gene encodes CDR1 KGHDR and CDR2 SFDVKD. The V gene lost 4 bases and the J gene lost 9 bases, with 8 bases spanning the gap. CDR3: CATSDGPRELFF. The CDR3, as DNA: TGTGCCACCAGTGACGGCCCGAGGGAGCTGTTTTTT.

V usage is TRBV3-1 (or the pseudogene TRBV3-2) and J usage is TRBJ1-1, with unresolved D. The germline CDR1 and CDR2 sequences are LGHDT and YNNKEL (reference sequence). The ends were cut back, 0 bases at V and 0 bases at J, with 2 bases in the middle. The CDR3 loop spans 13 amino acids. The DNA of the CDR3 is TGTGCCAGCAGCCAAGAGTTGAACACTGAAGCTTTCTTT. Protein: CASSQELNTEAFF.

The V gene is TRBV6-5, the J gene TRBJ1-1; no clear D gene. V was pared by 0 bases and J by 2 bases, with 10 bases between. The CDR3 is 15 residues long. Per the germline V gene, CDR1 is MNHEY and CDR2 is SVGAGI. The CDR3 DNA reads as TGTGCCAGCAGTTACTCTTACGACATAAACACTGAAGCTTTCTTT. It is translated as CASSYSYDINTEAFF.